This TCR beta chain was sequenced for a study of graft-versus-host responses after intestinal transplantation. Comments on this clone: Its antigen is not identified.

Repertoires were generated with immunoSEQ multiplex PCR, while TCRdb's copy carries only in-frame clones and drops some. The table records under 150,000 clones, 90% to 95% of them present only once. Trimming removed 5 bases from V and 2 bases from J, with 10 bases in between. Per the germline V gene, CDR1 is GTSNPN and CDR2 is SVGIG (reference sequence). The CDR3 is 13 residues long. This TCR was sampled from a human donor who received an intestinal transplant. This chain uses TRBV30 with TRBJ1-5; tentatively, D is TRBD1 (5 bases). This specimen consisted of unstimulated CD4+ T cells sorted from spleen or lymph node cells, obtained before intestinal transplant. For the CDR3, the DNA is TGTGCCTGGTCCAAAGGGGGCAATCAGCCCCAGCATTTT. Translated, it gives CAWSKGGNQPQHF.